This T cell receptor beta chain was captured in a study of cytomegalovirus exposure and HLA in healthy donors. A multiplex PCR was run with 60 Vbeta primers and 13 Jbeta primers. Source study methods: An analysis performed later counted 60 million to 90 million unique TCR beta chains (roughly 11 million of them shared). Profiled with immunoSEQ multiplex PCR; TCRdb holds only in-frame clones, not every one. V and J calls and clone size are those listed in that table; D and trimming were worked out from the DNA. This sample has a few hundred thousand clones, with over 75% found just once. Turning to this clone: The antigen remains undetermined.

CDR3 length: 15 amino acids. With 10 bases clipped from V and 8 bases from J, the junction kept 14 bases outside the gene matches. The germline CDR1 and CDR2 sequences are SNHLY and FYNNEI. Study conclusions and caveats: The study listed roughly 160 cytomegalovirus-associated TCR beta chains.

This TCR came from a woman between 45 and 60 years old in good health and CMV-seropositive. Material for sequencing was PBMCs. The chain couples TRBV2 to TRBJ1-6; 7 bases match TRBD1. CDR3 residues: CATTFPGQFDSPLHF. CDR3 DNA: TGTGCCACCACGTTCCCGGGACAGTTTGATTCACCCCTCCACTTT.